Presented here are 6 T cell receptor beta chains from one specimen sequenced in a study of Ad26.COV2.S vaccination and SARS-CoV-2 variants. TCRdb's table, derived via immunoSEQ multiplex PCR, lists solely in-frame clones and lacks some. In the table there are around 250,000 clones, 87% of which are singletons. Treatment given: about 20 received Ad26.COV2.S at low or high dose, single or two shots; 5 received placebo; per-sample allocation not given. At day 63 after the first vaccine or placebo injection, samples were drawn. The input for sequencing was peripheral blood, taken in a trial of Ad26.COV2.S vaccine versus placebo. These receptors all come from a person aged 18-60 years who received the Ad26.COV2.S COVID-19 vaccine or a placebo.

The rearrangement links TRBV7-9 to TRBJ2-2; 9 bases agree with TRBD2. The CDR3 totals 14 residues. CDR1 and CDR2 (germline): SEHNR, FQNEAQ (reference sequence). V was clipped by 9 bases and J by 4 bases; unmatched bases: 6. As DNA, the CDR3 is TGTGCCAGTGTAGCGGGAGCGGTCACCGGGGAGCTGTTTTTT. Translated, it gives CASVAGAVTGELFF.

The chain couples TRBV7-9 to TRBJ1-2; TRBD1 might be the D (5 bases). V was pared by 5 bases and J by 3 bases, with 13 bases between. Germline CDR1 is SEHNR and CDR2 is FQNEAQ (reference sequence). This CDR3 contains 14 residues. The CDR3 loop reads CASSAWGNDYGYTF. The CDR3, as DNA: TGTGCCAGCAGCGCTTGGGGGAACGACTATGGCTACACCTTC.

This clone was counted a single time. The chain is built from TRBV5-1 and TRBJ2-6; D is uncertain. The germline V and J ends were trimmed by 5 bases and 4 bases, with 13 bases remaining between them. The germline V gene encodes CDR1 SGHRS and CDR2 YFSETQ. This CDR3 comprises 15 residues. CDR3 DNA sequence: TGCGCCAGCAGTTACGAGGCAGGAGGGGCCAACGTCCTGACTTTC. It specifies CASSYEAGGANVLTF.

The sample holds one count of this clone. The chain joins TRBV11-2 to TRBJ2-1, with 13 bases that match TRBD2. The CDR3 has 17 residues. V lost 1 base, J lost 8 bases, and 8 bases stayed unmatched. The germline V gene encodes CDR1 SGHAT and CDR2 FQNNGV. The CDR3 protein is CASSLGWTSGSFDEQFF. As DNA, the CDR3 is TGTGCCAGCAGCTTAGGGTGGACTAGCGGGAGTTTCGATGAGCAGTTCTTC.

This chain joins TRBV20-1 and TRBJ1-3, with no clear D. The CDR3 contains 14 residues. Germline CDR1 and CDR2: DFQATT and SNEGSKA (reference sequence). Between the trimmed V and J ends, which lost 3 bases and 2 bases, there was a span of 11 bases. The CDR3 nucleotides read TGCAGTGCTAGTCCCCACGGAGCTGGAAACACCATATATTTT. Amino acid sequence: CSASPHGAGNTIYF.

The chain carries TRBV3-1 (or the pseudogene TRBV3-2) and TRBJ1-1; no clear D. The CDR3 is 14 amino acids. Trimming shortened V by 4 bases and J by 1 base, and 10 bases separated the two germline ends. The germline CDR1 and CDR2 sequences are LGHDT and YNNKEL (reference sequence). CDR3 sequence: CASSLRGANTEAFF. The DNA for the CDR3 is TGTGCCAGCAGCCTCCGGGGAGCGAACACTGAAGCTTTCTTT.